The T cell receptor beta chain under discussion was sequenced for a study of blood T cell repertoires in COVID-19. Study in general: Whether acute or convalescent, the COVID-19 samples came from the United States, Italy and Spain. Nucleic acid was either cDNA or gDNA, and it came from T cells, B-cell-depleted T cells, or PBMCs.

CDR1 SGHRS and CDR2 YFSETQ come from the germline V gene. The CDR3 sequence is 13 residues long. The V gene end was trimmed by 7 bases and the J gene end by 7 bases; junction bases not matched to a gene: 7. A few counts support this clone. Original methodology: Estimates of nucleated cell counts were drawn from the amplification of reference gene primers. Generated by immunoSEQ multiplex PCR, the TCRdb table keeps only in-frame clones and is missing some. Clone size and V and J calls were adopted from that table, with D and trimming inferred from the DNA. In the table there are about 48,000 clones, roughly 82% of which are singletons.

The source material was peripheral blood. The chain is built from TRBV5-1 and TRBJ2-1; TRBD1 matches at 8 bases. The clonotype was recovered from a man aged 35 to 55 with acute or convalescent COVID-19. CDR3 DNA: TGCGCCAGCGCAGGGGGCGCGGGAAATGAGCAGTTCTTC. Its protein is CASAGGAGNEQFF.